This note documents a single T cell receptor (beta chain) sequence. TCRdb's table, derived via immunoSEQ multiplex PCR, lists solely in-frame clones and lacks some. The sample consists of some 57,000 clones, around 80% of them appearing once. The sample is drawn from a study of memory CD4+ T cells and cytomegalovirus serostatus. The sort gate was single viable CD3+CD4+CD8-CD45RO+ cells for memory CD4+ T cells. J lost 1 base, V lost 1 base, and 5 bases had no gene match. Germline V CDR1 and CDR2: LNHDA, SQIVND (reference sequence). CDR3 length: 17 residues. This TCR was recovered from an adult in good health and CMV-seronegative. V usage is TRBV19 and J usage is TRBJ2-3; 10 positions match TRBD1. What was sequenced was memory CD4+ T cells from blood. The CDR3, as DNA: TGTGCCAGTAGTATAGGGGACAGGGGTTCTCGCACAGATACGCAGTATTTT. It translates to CASSIGDRGSRTDTQYF.